The present T cell receptor beta chain was sequenced within a study of brain T cells in children with intractable seizures. The protocol was immunoSEQ multiplex PCR, while the TCRdb copy is restricted to in-frame clones and leaves out a portion. The sample consists of about 76,000 clones, roughly 91% of them appearing once. Surgery cases with the highest brain T cell transcript signatures were chosen for sequencing. From germline, CDR1 is MGHRA and CDR2 YSYEKL. The CDR3 length is 14 residues. Trimming left V 3 bases short and J 0 bases short, with 8 bases between. The sequencing used peripheral blood, collected at surgery. This TCR derives from a boy less than two years old with tuberous sclerosis and intractable seizures. The genes are TRBV4-1 and TRBJ1-2; no reliable D call. The CDR3 DNA reads as TGCGCCAGCAGCCATCGCGGAGCTAACTATGGCTACACCTTC. It is translated as CASSHRGANYGYTF.